The 27 T cell receptor beta chains in this list originate from one sample, sequenced in a study of blood T cell dynamics during melanoma immunotherapy. The assay was immunoSEQ multiplex PCR, and TCRdb's table has in-frame clones only and misses some. The sample has 9,500 to 10,000 clones, approximately 86% seen once. Stated time point: pre-treatment baseline. This sample comprised blood, obtained from a patient treated with checkpoint blockade. The receptors shown here come from a human donor with melanoma.

V and J are TRBV28 and TRBJ2-6; TRBD2 aligns across 11 bases. The CDR3 has 20 amino acids. The germline V gene encodes CDR1 MDHEN and CDR2 SYDVKM. The J segment lost 0 bases and the V segment lost 7 bases, leaving 14 bases of the junction unmatched. The CDR3 bases are TGTGCCAGCAAACCTCTCAAGGGACTAGCGGCGAGCTCTGGGGCCAACGTCCTGACTTTC. As protein: CASKPLKGLAASSGANVLTF.

The chain joins TRBV5-1 to TRBJ2-2; D gene unclear. The CDR3 contains 15 residues. Deletions cut 0 bases from V and 4 bases from J, with 10 bases between. The germline V gene encodes CDR1 SGHRS and CDR2 YFSETQ. Here the CDR3 DNA reads TGCGCCAGCAGCTTGGCCTGGACGCCCACCGGGGAGCTGTTTTTT. Translated: CASSLAWTPTGELFF.

The rearrangement joins TRBV18 to TRBJ2-3; D gene unclear. Looked up from germline, CDR1 is KGHSH and CDR2 is LQKENI. Trimming stripped 6 bases from V and 1 base from J, with 14 bases between. CDR3 length: 15 amino acids. For the CDR3, the DNA is TGTGCCAGCTCGCCGCCCCCTCCAGGCACAGATACGCAGTATTTT. Translating it yields CASSPPPPGTDTQYF. The full variable domain, rest sourced from reference TRBV18 and TRBJ2-3, is NAGVMQNPRHLVRRRGQEARLRCSPMKGHSHVYWYRQLPEEGLKFMVYLQKENIIDESGMPKERFSAEFPKEGPSILRIQQVVRGDSAAYFCASSPPPPGTDTQYFGPGTRLTVL.

The chain employs TRBV19 and TRBJ2-2; D might be TRBD1 (5 bases). The CDR3 contains 15 residues. Germline values: CDR1 LNHDA, CDR2 SQIVND (reference sequence). Trimming took off 5 bases at V and 0 bases at J, with 10 bases between the two ends. The CDR3 DNA follows: TGTGCCAGTAGTCCACAGGAGTCGAACACCGGGGAGCTGTTTTTT. Translating it yields CASSPQESNTGELFF.

This clone was counted a few times. The rearrangement links TRBV18 to TRBJ1-1; tentative D call: TRBD1 (5 bases). CDR1 is KGHSH and CDR2 is LQKENI in the germline V gene. V was pared by 3 bases and J by 0 bases, with 8 bases between. The CDR3 is 14 residues long. CDR3: CASSPQGMNTEAFF. The CDR3 DNA reads TGTGCCAGCTCACCTCAGGGAATGAACACTGAAGCTTTCTTT. The full variable domain, completed using reference TRBV18 and TRBJ1-1, is NAGVMQNPRHLVRRRGQEARLRCSPMKGHSHVYWYRQLPEEGLKFMVYLQKENIIDESGMPKERFSAEFPKEGPSILRIQQVVRGDSAAYFCASSPQGMNTEAFFGQGTRLTVV.

The rearrangement uses TRBV2 and TRBJ2-7; 9 bases line up with TRBD2. The CDR3 is 14 amino acids. V lost 7 bases to trimming and J lost 5 bases; unmatched junction nucleotides: 9. Germline V gene data show CDR1 as SNHLY and CDR2 as FYNNEI. The CDR3 DNA is TGTGCCAGCAACCAGGCGGGGGGGCTTGACGAGCAGTACTTC. Its translation is CASNQAGGLDEQYF.

This clone was counted between two and nine times. This chain links TRBV19 with TRBJ1-6; 10 bases line up with TRBD1. From germline, CDR1 is LNHDA and CDR2 SQIVND (reference sequence). V shed 5 bases and J 6 bases; nucleotides not matched to a gene: 4. The CDR3 consists of 15 residues. The CDR3 here is CASSPRQGANSPLHF. The CDR3 DNA follows: TGTGCCAGTAGTCCCCGACAGGGGGCTAATTCACCCCTCCACTTT.

In DNA form, the CDR3 reads TGTGCCAGCAGCTTAGTGGGACTAGGGGAGACCCAGTACTTC. It specifies CASSLVGLGETQYF. J is TRBJ2-5 and V is TRBV7-2; 8 nucleotides match TRBD2. The trim removed 1 base at V and 5 bases at J, leaving 3 bases unmatched. CDR3 length: 14 amino acids. Looked up from germline, CDR1 is SGHTA and CDR2 is FQGNSA.

CDR3 in DNA: TGTGCCAGCAGCCCGGCGGGGGGGACTGAAGCTTTCTTT. Protein product: CASSPAGGTEAFF. The V gene is TRBV9, the J gene TRBJ1-1; possible D gene TRBD1, 5 bases. In germline, CDR1 is SGDLS, CDR2 YYNGEE. V was cut by 4 bases and J by 5 bases, with 12 bases left in between. This CDR3 spans 13 amino acids.

The chain links TRBV29-1 to TRBJ1-1; D gene unclear. The CDR3 totals 13 residues. Germline loops: CDR1 SQVTM, CDR2 ANQGSEA. Trimming shortened V by 1 base and J by 8 bases, and 14 bases separated the two germline ends. The CDR3 sequence: CSVEVAQFSEAFF. The CDR3 DNA reads TGCAGCGTTGAAGTAGCTCAGTTTTCCGAAGCTTTCTTT. Looking up the rest from reference TRBV29-1 and TRBJ1-1 gives the full variable domain: SAVISQKPSRDICQRGTSLTIQCQVDSQVTMMFWYRQQPGQSLTLIATANQGSEATYESGFVIDKFPISRPNLTFSTLTVSNMSPEDSSIYLCSVEVAQFSEAFFGQGTRLTVV.

V usage is TRBV5-1 and J usage is TRBJ2-2, with D unclear. The CDR3 totals 13 residues. CDR1 SGHRS and CDR2 YFSETQ come from the germline V gene. V gave up 6 bases and J gave up 6 bases, with 12 bases separating them. The CDR3 sequence is CASKPGLAGELFF. The CDR3 DNA follows: TGCGCCAGCAAGCCAGGTTTGGCCGGGGAGCTGTTTTTT.

The chain has TRBV5-4 and TRBJ2-2; the match to TRBD2 covers 12 bases. V trimming: 4 bases; J trimming: 1 base; junction bases outside the gene matches: 2. Germline CDR1 reads SGHNT; CDR2 reads YYREEE (reference sequence). The CDR3 runs 16 residues. In DNA form, the CDR3 reads TGTGCCAGCAGCACGGGACTAGCGGGGAACACCGGGGAGCTGTTTTTT. Translation: CASSTGLAGNTGELFF.

This chain's CDR3 is CATHPGTETTNEKLFF. The CDR3 region has the DNA TGTGCCACCCACCCCGGGACAGAAACAACTAATGAAAAACTGTTTTTT. This chain connects TRBV19 to TRBJ1-4; 7 bases align to TRBD1. This CDR3 contains 16 residues. The ends lost 10 bases at V and 0 bases at J; junction bases unmatched: 11. Germline V gives CDR1 LNHDA, CDR2 SQIVND (reference sequence). Looking up the rest from reference TRBV19 and TRBJ1-4 gives the full variable domain: DGGITQSPKYLFRKEGQNVTLSCEQNLNHDAMYWYRQDPGQGLRLIYYSQIVNDFQKGDIAEGYSVSREKKESFPLTVTSAQKNPTAFYLCATHPGTETTNEKLFFGSGTQLSVL.

V and J are TRBV6-5 and TRBJ2-5; D unresolved. Germline lookup yields CDR1 MNHEY and CDR2 SVGAGI. The CDR3 sequence is 9 residues long. Trimming removed 8 bases at V and 3 bases at J, with 1 base between. For the CDR3, the DNA is TGTGCCAGCGAAGAGACCCAGTACTTC. It translates to CASEETQYF.

The V and J genes are TRBV10-3 and TRBJ2-7; unclear D gene. Germline values: CDR1 ENHRY, CDR2 SYGVKD. The CDR3 has 12 residues. Deletions cut 5 bases from V and 4 bases from J, with 9 bases between. DNA of the CDR3: TGTGCCATCAGTCCTAACGGGTACGAGCAGTACTTC. This sequence encodes CAISPNGYEQYF.

The chain couples TRBV9 to TRBJ2-7; 9 bases are shared with TRBD2. This CDR3 is 17 amino acids long. The J segment lost 5 bases and the V segment lost 4 bases, leaving 16 bases of the junction unmatched. The germline gives CDR1 SGDLS, CDR2 YYNGEE. CDR3 bases: TGTGCCAGCAGCTCCGGGTGGCGGGGGGGCACGGGAAACGAGCAGTACTTC. It specifies CASSSGWRGGTGNEQYF.

This chain joins TRBV4-1 and TRBJ1-4; D call uncertain. Germline CDR1 MGHRA, CDR2 YSYEKL. The CDR3 is made up of 15 amino acids. V gave up 1 base and J gave up 2 bases, with 8 bases separating them. This chain's CDR3 is CASSQGRSTNEKLFF. CDR3 in DNA: TGCGCCAGCAGCCAAGGCCGCTCCACTAATGAAAAACTGTTTTTT.

This chain connects TRBV10-2 to TRBJ1-2; a weak D match, TRBD1 (6 bases). The CDR3 consists of 14 residues. Deletions cut 5 bases from V and 5 bases from J, with 15 bases between. CDR1 is WSHSY, CDR2 SAAADI, per germline. The CDR3 DNA is TGCGCCAGCAGTAGAACAGGGACCCGGTATGGCTACACCTTC. Translated: CASSRTGTRYGYTF.

The chain recombines TRBV11-2 with TRBJ2-1; 11 bases agree with TRBD2. The V segment lost 3 bases and the J segment 3 bases; nucleotides outside the gene matches: 1. Germline V gene lookup returns CDR1 SGHAT and CDR2 FQNNGV. The CDR3 loop spans 15 amino acids. This CDR3 is CASSFTSGGYNEQFF. The CDR3 DNA reads TGTGCCAGCAGCTTTACTAGCGGGGGCTACAATGAGCAGTTCTTC.

For the CDR3, the DNA is TGTGCCAGCAGCTTGGTGGCTGGCAGAAATACTTATGGCTACACCTTC. This encodes CASSLVAGRNTYGYTF. The chain employs TRBV5-4 and TRBJ1-2; D uncertain. CDR3 length: 16 amino acids. Germline V lookup: CDR1 SGHNT, CDR2 YYREEE (reference sequence). V was cut by 0 bases and J by 5 bases, with 17 bases left in between.

The rearrangement uses TRBV14 and TRBJ1-6, with a possible D match to TRBD1 (5 bases). With 0 bases removed from V and 9 bases from J, the gap between germline ends came to 12 bases. Germline values: CDR1 SGHDN, CDR2 FVKESK. The CDR3 runs 15 residues. CDR3 sequence reads: CASSQEPGRGSPLHF. CDR3 nucleotides: TGTGCCAGCAGCCAAGAGCCAGGGAGGGGTTCACCCCTCCACTTT.

The chain recombines TRBV6-6 with TRBJ2-1; D unresolved. V was cut by 3 bases and J by 8 bases, with 5 bases left in between. The length of the CDR3 is 11 residues. The germline V gene has CDR1 MNHNY and CDR2 SVGAGI (reference sequence). The CDR3 bases are TGTGCCAGCAGTTATAGGTATGAGCAGTTCTTC. This gives the protein CASSYRYEQFF.

The chain employs TRBV27 and TRBJ1-4; no definite D call. V lost 2 bases, J lost 8 bases, and 6 bases lay in between. This CDR3 has 12 residues. Germline assignment: CDR1 MNHEY and CDR2 SMNVEV (reference sequence). The CDR3 coding sequence is TGTGCCAGCAGTTTAGGCGGAGAAAAACTGTTTTTT. Translation gives CASSLGGEKLFF.

The rearrangement uses TRBV4-1 and TRBJ2-1, with 8 positions matching TRBD2. This CDR3 is 17 amino acids long. The V and J ends lost 0 bases and 3 bases, in that order; junction bases with no gene match: 7. The V gene's germline CDR1 is MGHRA and CDR2 YSYEKL. The DNA of the CDR3 is TGCGCCAGCAGCCAAGAAGCGGGGGCCCCTCTCTACAATGAGCAGTTCTTC. Its protein product is CASSQEAGAPLYNEQFF.

This clone was counted between two and nine times. This rearrangement joins TRBV9 to TRBJ2-3; 8 bases align to TRBD2. The CDR3 runs to 16 residues. The trim removed 4 bases at V and 3 bases at J, leaving 10 bases unmatched. From germline, CDR1 is SGDLS and CDR2 YYNGEE. DNA for the CDR3: TGTGCCAGCAGCCCCCGAAGGGCGGGGGGAACAGATACGCAGTATTTT. It codes for CASSPRRAGGTDTQYF.

This chain uses TRBV30 with TRBJ2-1; D ambiguous. This CDR3 is 12 amino acids long. The V end lost 2 bases, the J end lost 4 bases, and 6 bases lay between the germline ends. Germline-derived CDR1 and CDR2 are GTSNPN and SVGIG (reference sequence). The CDR3 DNA follows: TGTGCCTGGAGTCACGGTTACAATGAGCAGTTCTTC. Protein sequence: CAWSHGYNEQFF. Complete variable domain (other parts from reference TRBV30 and TRBJ2-1): SQTIHQWPATLVQPVGSPLSLECTVEGTSNPNLYWYRQAAGRGLQLLFYSVGIGQISSEVPQNLSASRPQDRQFILSSKKLLLSDSGFYLCAWSHGYNEQFFGPGTRLTVL.

The J gene is TRBJ1-3, the V gene TRBV7-8; no clear D. This CDR3 is 16 amino acids long. The V gene's germline CDR1 is SGHVS and CDR2 FQNEAQ. The ends were cut back, 1 base at V and 0 bases at J, with 10 bases in the middle. CDR3 region: CASSLERLSSGNTIYF. The CDR3 DNA is TGTGCCAGCAGCTTAGAAAGGCTGAGCTCTGGAAACACCATATATTTT.